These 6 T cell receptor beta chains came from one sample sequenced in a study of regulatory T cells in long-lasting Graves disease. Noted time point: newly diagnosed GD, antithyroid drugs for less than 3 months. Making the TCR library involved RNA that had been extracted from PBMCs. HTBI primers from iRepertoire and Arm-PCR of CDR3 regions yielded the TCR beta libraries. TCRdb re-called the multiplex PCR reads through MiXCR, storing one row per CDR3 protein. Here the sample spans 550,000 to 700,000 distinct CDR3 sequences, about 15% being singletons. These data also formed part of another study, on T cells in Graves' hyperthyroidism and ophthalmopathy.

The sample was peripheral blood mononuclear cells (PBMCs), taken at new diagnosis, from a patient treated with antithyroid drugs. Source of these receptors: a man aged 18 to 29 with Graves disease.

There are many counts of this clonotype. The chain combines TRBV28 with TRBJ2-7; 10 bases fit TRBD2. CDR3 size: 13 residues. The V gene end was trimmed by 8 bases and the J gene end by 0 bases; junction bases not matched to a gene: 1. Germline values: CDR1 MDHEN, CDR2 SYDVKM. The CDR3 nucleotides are TGTGCCAGCGCTAGCGGGAGCTCCTACGAGCAGTACTTC. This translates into CASASGSSYEQYF.

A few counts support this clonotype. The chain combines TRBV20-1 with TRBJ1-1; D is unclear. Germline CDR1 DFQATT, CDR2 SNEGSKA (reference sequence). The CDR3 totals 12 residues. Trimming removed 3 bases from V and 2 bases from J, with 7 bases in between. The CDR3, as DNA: TGCAGTGCTAGGGTCCTCAACACTGAAGCTTTCTTT. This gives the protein CSARVLNTEAFF.

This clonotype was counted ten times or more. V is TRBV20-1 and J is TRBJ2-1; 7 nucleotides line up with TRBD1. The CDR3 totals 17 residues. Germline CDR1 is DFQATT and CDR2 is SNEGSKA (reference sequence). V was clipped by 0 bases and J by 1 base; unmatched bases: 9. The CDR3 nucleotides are TGCAGTGCTAGAGATTCGGTGGGGACAGCTTCCTACAATGAGCAGTTCTTC. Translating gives CSARDSVGTASYNEQFF.

The CDR3: CASSLRGQGAGQPQHF. As DNA, the CDR3 is TGTGCCAGCAGTTTAAGGGGACAGGGGGCGGGTCAGCCCCAGCATTTT. V is TRBV12-3 or TRBV12-4 and J is TRBJ1-5, with 12 bases that match TRBD1. The CDR3 spans 16 residues. J lost 6 bases, V lost 2 bases, and 5 bases had no gene match.

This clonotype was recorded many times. CDR3 amino acids: CAWSFTSGGFTDTQYF. The CDR3 nucleotides read TGTGCCTGGAGTTTTACTAGCGGAGGGTTCACAGATACGCAGTATTTT. The genes are TRBV30 and TRBJ2-3, with TRBD2 matching 8 bases. V shed 2 bases and J 2 bases; nucleotides not matched to a gene: 9. Germline CDR1 reads GTSNPN; CDR2 reads SVGIG (reference sequence). The CDR3 length is 16 residues.

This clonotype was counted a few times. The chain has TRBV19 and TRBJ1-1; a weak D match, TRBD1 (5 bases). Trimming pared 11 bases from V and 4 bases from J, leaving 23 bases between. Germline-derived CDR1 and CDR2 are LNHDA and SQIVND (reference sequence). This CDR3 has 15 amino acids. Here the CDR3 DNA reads TGTGCCTCCTATCCGAACCAGGGAAGGGGCACTGAAGCTTTCTTT. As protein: CASYPNQGRGTEAFF.